This passage covers 18 T cell receptor beta chains from one sample sequenced in a study of blood T cells in healthy people across ages. Using a J-beta primer mix together with a sample-barcoded 5' primer, a second PCR was run for roughly 6 to 12 cycles. TCRdb re-analysed the 5' RACE reads in MiXCR, keeping a single row per CDR3 protein. This table holds about 670,000 distinct CDR3 sequences, approximately 40% found once. The specimen sequenced was blood. The source of these receptors is an elderly man in good health.

The V call is TRBV5-1, the J call TRBJ2-5; 10 bases agree with TRBD2. V shed 4 bases, J shed 3 bases, and the junction held 3 bases outside the gene matches. This CDR3 is built from 14 residues. Looked up from germline, CDR1 is SGHRS and CDR2 is YFSETQ. Here the CDR3 reads CASSPLAGEETQYF. CDR3 bases: TGCGCCAGCAGCCCCCTAGCGGGAGAAGAGACCCAGTACTTC. Together with reference TRBV5-1 and TRBJ2-5, the CDR3 gives the full variable domain: KAGVTQTPRYLIKTRGQQVTLSCSPISGHRSVSWYQQTPGQGLQFLFEYFSETQRNKGNFPGRFSGRQFSNSRSEMNVSTLELGDSALYLCASSPLAGEETQYFGPGTRLLVL.

The chain combines TRBV5-1 with TRBJ2-3; 9 nucleotides line up with TRBD2. V lost 1 base and J lost 1; bases outside the gene matches: 10. Per germline, CDR1 SGHRS and CDR2 YFSETQ. The CDR3 extends over 18 amino acids. Here the CDR3 DNA reads TGCGCCAGCAGCTTGACTCCCGGGACTAGCCTGGGCACAGATACGCAGTATTTT. Its protein product is CASSLTPGTSLGTDTQYF.

The V gene is TRBV7-2, the J gene TRBJ1-1; D may be TRBD1 (5 bases). The CDR3 has 15 amino acids. V lost 1 base, J lost 1 base, and 10 bases lay in between. Germline loops: CDR1 SGHTA, CDR2 FQGNSA. The DNA of the CDR3 is TGTGCCAGCAGCTTAGGGGACCTGGGGAACACTGAAGCTTTCTTT. This codes for CASSLGDLGNTEAFF.

The sample holds a few counts of this clonotype. V is TRBV7-2 and J is TRBJ1-1; TRBD1 might be the D (5 bases). There are 14 residues in the CDR3. V gave up 5 bases and J gave up 5 bases, with 15 bases separating them. Germline CDR1 is SGHTA and CDR2 is FQGNSA. The CDR3 DNA is TGTGCCAGCAGCCCACAGGTGGTGAGGACTGAAGCTTTCTTT. It is translated as CASSPQVVRTEAFF.

The rearrangement links TRBV21-1 to TRBJ2-1; no DNA check was done on the table's D call, TRBD1. TRBV21-1 is labeled a pseudogene. CDR3 size: 18 residues. Written as DNA, the CDR3 is TGTGCCAGCAGCAGTCCGCCCCGGGGGGAGTTGTCCTACAATGAGCAGTTCTTC. Protein: CASSSPPRGELSYNEQFF.

Note on this clonotype: With a much larger clone just one base away, this may be a read error. This sequence joins TRBV7-2 and TRBJ2-7; D remains unclear. The CDR3 has 16 residues. Germline loops: CDR1 SGHTA, CDR2 FQGNSA. As DNA, the CDR3 is TGTGTCAGCAGCTCCAGCCGTGGCCTTCACTCCTACGAGCAGTACTTC. It encodes CVSSSSRGLHSYEQYF.

A few counts support this clonotype. The V gene is TRBV10-3, the J gene TRBJ2-3; D may be TRBD2 (5 bases). The V end lost 0 bases, the J end lost 4 bases, and 11 bases lay between the germline ends. The CDR3 sequence is 15 residues long. The germline gives CDR1 ENHRY, CDR2 SYGVKD. CDR3 nucleotides: TGTGCCATCAGTGAGTCGGGAGTGTTGTCAGATACGCAGTATTTT. This gives the protein CAISESGVLSDTQYF.

The chain carries TRBV7-9 and TRBJ2-5; 7 bases match TRBD1. TRBJ2-7 explains the end of the DNA better; the J call may be wrong. The CDR3 is 15 residues long. CDR1 SEHNR and CDR2 FQNEAQ come from the germline V gene (reference sequence). The CDR3 here is CASSLGSSRGNEQYF. For the CDR3, the DNA is TGTGCCAGCAGCTTAGGTTCCTCCAGGGGGAACGAGCAGTACTTC.

This clonotype has a single count. One end of the junction is discordant with germline, which a read error may explain. V and J are TRBV28 and TRBJ2-7; D could derive from TRBD1 or TRBD2 (5 bases each). The CDR3 extends over 15 amino acids. Per the germline V gene, CDR1 is MDHEN and CDR2 is SYDVKM. As DNA, the CDR3 is TGTGCCAGCAGTTTAGGGGACCAACGGTCCTCCGAGCAGTACTTC. It encodes CASSLGDQRSSEQYF.

V usage is TRBV11-3 and J usage is TRBJ2-7; D gene uncertain. The CDR3 is made up of 14 amino acids. Germline V gene data show CDR1 as SGHNT and CDR2 as YENEEA. Trimming left V 1 base short and J 6 bases short, with 13 bases between. DNA of the CDR3: TGTGCCAGCAGCTTAGGTGAAACAACCTCCGAGCAGTACTTC. As protein: CASSLGETTSEQYF.

In this sample, this clonotype turned up a few times. The chain couples TRBV4-1 to TRBJ2-1, with D uncertain. Germline loops: CDR1 MGHRA, CDR2 YSYEKL. The CDR3 has 15 residues. Trimming left V 1 base short and J 6 bases short, with 13 bases between. The CDR3: CASSQAGVRSNEQFF. Written as DNA, the CDR3 is TGCGCCAGCAGCCAAGCAGGAGTTAGATCCAATGAGCAGTTCTTC.

The CDR3 protein is CASSEYPLGVAGQYF. The CDR3 region has the DNA TGTGCCAGCAGTGAATATCCCCTCGGGGTTGCGGGGCAGTACTTC. V and J are TRBV25-1 and TRBJ2-7; a weak D match, TRBD2 (5 bases). V was cut by 0 bases and J by 9 bases, with 18 bases left in between. The CDR3 is 15 residues long. Germline values: CDR1 MGHDK, CDR2 SYGVNS.

This clonotype has just a few counts. This chain joins TRBV5-5 and TRBJ2-3, with unresolved D. Germline lookup yields CDR1 SGHKS and CDR2 YYEKEE (reference sequence). The CDR3 covers 13 residues. Trimming cost V 4 bases and J 6 bases, with 12 bases left between them. Written as DNA, the CDR3 is TGTGCCAGCAGCCCCCTCCCGGCCGATACGCAGTATTTT. Protein product: CASSPLPADTQYF.

This chain links TRBV12-5 with TRBJ1-2; D remains ambiguous. V was shortened by 7 bases and J by 4 bases, with 13 bases between the two germline ends. The CDR3 consists of 13 residues. The germline V gene encodes CDR1 LGHNT and CDR2 FRNRAP. For the CDR3, the DNA is TGTGCTAGTGCCCAGACACCGACCTATGGCTACACCTTC. It specifies CASAQTPTYGYTF.

V and J are TRBV4-2 and TRBJ1-1; D is uncertain. The CDR3 is made up of 13 amino acids. The V gene's germline CDR1 is LGHNA and CDR2 YNFKEQ. With 4 bases removed from V and 6 bases from J, the gap between germline ends came to 12 bases. The CDR3 loop reads CASSPAGDPEAFF. CDR3 nucleotide sequence: TGTGCCAGCAGCCCAGCCGGCGACCCTGAAGCTTTCTTT.

The chain links TRBV20-1 to TRBJ2-1; D is uncertain. The CDR3 is 15 amino acids. Trimming took off 5 bases at V and 0 bases at J, with 14 bases between the two ends. CDR1 is DFQATT, CDR2 SNEGSKA, per germline (reference sequence). CDR3 nucleotides: TGCAGTGCTCGACCAGGTTTAAGCTCCTACAATGAGCAGTTCTTC. The encoded protein is CSARPGLSSYNEQFF.

This chain uses TRBV10-1 with TRBJ2-5, with TRBD1 matching over 7 bases. The CDR3 is made up of 14 amino acids. Germline V gene sequence: CDR1 WNHNN, CDR2 SYGVQD (reference sequence). V shed 4 bases and J 2 bases; nucleotides not matched to a gene: 4. CDR3 amino acids: CASSGTGLQETQYF. Here the CDR3 DNA reads TGCGCCAGCAGTGGGACAGGTCTACAAGAGACCCAGTACTTC.

This chain connects TRBV11-2 to TRBJ2-1; TRBD2 might be the D (5 bases). Germline CDR1 SGHAT, CDR2 FQNNGV. The CDR3 totals 17 residues. Trimming removed 4 bases at V and 0 bases at J, with 16 bases between. CDR3 loop: CASSSPTGVSSYNEQFF. The CDR3 DNA follows: TGTGCCAGCAGCTCCCCTACCGGGGTGAGCTCCTACAATGAGCAGTTCTTC.